The rows below give T cell receptor beta chains drawn from one sample of a study of PD-1 blockade in classical Hodgkin lymphoma. Assay used: immunoSEQ multiplex PCR; TCRdb lists only in-frame clones, some missing. In the table there are approximately 12,000 clones, less than 80% of which are singletons. The sample was peripheral blood mononuclear cells (PBMCs), taken at baseline. These TCRs come from a human donor with classical Hodgkin lymphoma. The CDR3 runs from the conserved cysteine through the conserved F or W. Fields, in order: J gene, clone size, D gene, V gene, CDR3 DNA, CDR3 protein. D genes are given only for firm matches. Not all rows give a size; the values are once, few, many and, for expanded clones, a class.

>TRBJ2-2|.|.|TRBV10-3
TGTGCCATCAGTCCTGTCGGCGGCAGACTCACCGGGGAGCTGTTTTTT
CAISPVGGRLTGELFF
>TRBJ2-5|.|TRBD2|TRBV5-3
TGTGCCAGAAGCAGGGGACTAGCGGGAGGGCCGTTCCAAGAGACCCAGTACTTC
CARSRGLAGGPFQETQYF
>TRBJ2-3|once|TRBD2|TRBV19
TGTGCCAGTAGTATAAGCGGGACTATGCTGTCGCAGTATTTT
CASSISGTMLSQYF
>TRBJ1-2|.|TRBD1|TRBV11-1
TGTGCCAGCAGCGAAGCCGGGACAGGGGGTCGTAATGGCTACACCTTC
CASSEAGTGGRNGYTF
>TRBJ2-5|.|.|TRBV6-5
TGTGCCAGCAGGAGGACCCGACAAGAGACCCAGTACTTC
CASRRTRQETQYF
>TRBJ1-1|.|.|TRBV6-4
TGTGCCAGCAGGCGAAGTGGGGGAATGAGTAACACTGAAGCTTTCTTT
CASRRSGGMSNTEAFF
>TRBJ1-2|once|.|TRBV4-2
TGTGCCAGCAGCCAAGTTGGTCGGGACACCTATGGCTACACCTTC
CASSQVGRDTYGYTF
>TRBJ2-1|.|.|TRBV6-5
TGTGCCAGCAGAGACAGTTATGAGCAGTTCTTC
CASRDSYEQFF
>TRBJ1-1|few|.|TRBV7-9
TGTGCCAGCAGGGAAAACACTGAAGCTTTCTTT
CASRENTEAFF
>TRBJ1-1|few|.|TRBV4-2
TGTGCCAGCAGCCAAGGGGGGCGACGGATGAACACTGAAGCTTTCTTT
CASSQGGRRMNTEAFF
>TRBJ1-5|.|TRBD1|TRBV6-5
TGTGCCAGCAAGTCAGGGGGCGGTCAGCCCCAGCATTTT
CASKSGGGQPQHF
>TRBJ1-2|medium-sized|.|TRBV6-1
TGTGCCAGCAGTCCAGACGGTGGCAACTATGGCTACACCTTC
CASSPDGGNYGYTF
>TRBJ1-5|.|TRBD1|TRBV6-5
TGTGCCAGCAGTTGGGTGACAGGGGTACAGCCCCAGCATTTT
CASSWVTGVQPQHF
>TRBJ2-7|.|TRBD1|TRBV2
TGTGCCAGCAGGAGGACCGGGACAGGGAGCTACGAGCAGTACTTC
CASRRTGTGSYEQYF
>TRBJ1-6|.|TRBD1|TRBV28
TGTGCCAGCAGTTACGGGGCGACAGGGGTCGGCTCACCCCTCCACTTT
CASSYGATGVGSPLHF
>TRBJ1-6|once|.|TRBV4-1
TGCGCCAGCAGCCATGACTCTACCCGGGCTGTTAATTCACCCCTCCACTTT
CASSHDSTRAVNSPLHF
>TRBJ2-7|.|TRBD1|TRBV11-2
TGTGCCAGCAGCTCCCCGGACAGGGTGGTCAACGAGCAGTACTTC
CASSSPDRVVNEQYF
>TRBJ1-4|.|TRBD1|TRBV7-6
TGTGCCAGCAGCCCCAGGTCCGGACAGGGAGATGAAAAACTGTTTTTT
CASSPRSGQGDEKLFF
>TRBJ2-7|.|.|TRBV28
TGTGCCAGCAGTTTAGGTCCGATCTACGAGCAGTACTTC
CASSLGPIYEQYF
>TRBJ2-6|.|.|TRBV19
TGTGCCAGCGCCGTGGGCGTCTCTGGGGCCAACGTCCTGACTTTC
CASAVGVSGANVLTF
>TRBJ1-1|few|.|TRBV14
TGTGCCAGCAGCCTACTTCCAACGAACACTGAAGCTTTCTTT
CASSLLPTNTEAFF
>TRBJ1-5|.|.|TRBV2
TGTGCCAGCAGTGAGGGGGGGGGAGCCCGGCAGCCCCAGCATTTT
CASSEGGGARQPQHF
>TRBJ1-1|.|.|TRBV2
TGTGCCAGCAGTCAAGCGACGTTGGCGAACACTGAAGCTTTCTTT
CASSQATLANTEAFF
>TRBJ2-3|.|.|TRBV7-8
TGTGCCAGCAGCTTCTGGCAACCTGAAGATACGCAGTATTTT
CASSFWQPEDTQYF
>TRBJ2-7|few|TRBD1|TRBV5-1
TGCGCCAGCAGCCGGGGACAGGGGGCCGGCGAGCAGTACTTC
CASSRGQGAGEQYF
>TRBJ1-4|.|.|TRBV21-1
TGTGCCAGCAGCAAACGGCGCGCGTCTAATGAAAAACTGTTTTTT
CASSKRRASNEKLFF
>TRBJ2-1|.|TRBD1|TRBV27
TGTGCCAGCAGTCCCGGGACAGGGGGCAGATCCTACAATGAGCAGTTCTTC
CASSPGTGGRSYNEQFF
>TRBJ2-3|.|TRBD2|TRBV2
TGTGCCACCATCCAACTAGCGGGACTCACAGATACGCAGTATTTT
CATIQLAGLTDTQYF
>TRBJ2-3|.|.|TRBV11-2
TGTGCCAGCAGCTTAGTTGGGAGAGATACGCAGTATTTT
CASSLVGRDTQYF
>TRBJ2-1|.|TRBD1|TRBV9
TGTGCCAGCAGCGTGAACAGGGGAATGAACAATGAGCAGTTCTTC
CASSVNRGMNNEQFF
>TRBJ1-5|once|.|TRBV28
TGTGCCAGCAGTTTACCGCCCATACTTTACGGCAATCAGCCCCAGCATTTT
CASSLPPILYGNQPQHF
>TRBJ2-7|.|TRBD1|TRBV13
TGTGCCAGCAGCTCACAAACTAACAGGGGAAACTACGAGCAGTACTTC
CASSSQTNRGNYEQYF
>TRBJ1-2|.|TRBD1|TRBV6-5
TGTGCCAGCAGACCCCCGGACAGGACTTATGGCTACACCTTC
CASRPPDRTYGYTF
>TRBJ1-2|.|TRBD1|TRBV28
TGTGCCAGCAGCCTGACAGGGTTTCAAGGGGGCTACACCTTC
CASSLTGFQGGYTF
>TRBJ2-3|.|.|TRBV2
TGTGCCAGCAGTTTCCTGGGACACAGCACAGATACGCAGTATTTT
CASSFLGHSTDTQYF
>TRBJ1-1|.|.|TRBV7-2
TGTGCCAGCAGCTTTCAGGGTGCGAACACTGAAGCTTTCTTT
CASSFQGANTEAFF
>TRBJ2-7|.|.|TRBV10-3
TGTGCCATCAGTGAGCAATTCGAGCAGTACTTC
CAISEQFEQYF
>TRBJ1-1|few|TRBD1|TRBV19
TGTGCCAGTAGTCGGACAGGGGGCCAGAACACTGAAGCTTTCTTT
CASSRTGGQNTEAFF
>TRBJ2-7|once|.|TRBV7-9
TGTGCCAGCGCGCCAGAGGTGAACGAGCAGTACTTC
CASAPEVNEQYF
>TRBJ2-3|.|TRBD2|TRBV9
TGTGCCAGCAGCGCTAGCAGCGGGGGGTGGTTAGATACGCAGTATTTT
CASSASSGGWLDTQYF
>TRBJ1-2|.|.|TRBV9
TGTGCCAGCAGCGGCCGTCGCGGGGGGCTACGGGGCTACACCTTC
CASSGRRGGLRGYTF
>TRBJ2-1|.|.|TRBV5-5
TGTGCCAGCAGACTAGCCCAGGGCTCCTACAATGAGCAGTTCTTC
CASRLAQGSYNEQFF
>TRBJ2-5|few|.|TRBV4-2
TGTGCCAGCAGCAAGGGGGTACTAGAGGGGGAGACCCAGTACTTC
CASSKGVLEGETQYF
>TRBJ1-6|.|TRBD1|TRBV7-9
TGTGCCAGCAGCTTTGGACAGGGGGATAATTCACCCCTCCACTTT
CASSFGQGDNSPLHF
>TRBJ1-5|.|.|TRBV28
TGTGCCAGCAGTACCCACGGGGGTAGCAATCAGCCCCAGCATTTT
CASSTHGGSNQPQHF
>TRBJ2-7|.|.|TRBV28
TGTGCCAGCAGTTTTTTGTCTGGGGACGAGCAGTACTTC
CASSFLSGDEQYF
>TRBJ1-1|.|TRBD1|TRBV30
TGTGCCTGGAGTCCCGACAGGGGAGGGGTGGGCACTGAAGCTTTCTTT
CAWSPDRGGVGTEAFF
>TRBJ1-3|.|.|TRBV11-2
TGTGCCAGCAGCTTAGAATGGAGCTCTGGAAACACCATATATTTT
CASSLEWSSGNTIYF
>TRBJ2-7|.|.|TRBV18
TGTGCCAGCTCACAGGGGGTGGGACTGCGCTACGAGCAGTACTTC
CASSQGVGLRYEQYF
>TRBJ1-6|.|.|TRBV13
TGTGCCAGCAGCTCTAGGGGGGGGCAGGGAGAATTTAATTCACCCCTCCACTTT
CASSSRGGQGEFNSPLHF